The clone carrying this T cell receptor (beta chain) was counted a few times. Its antigen is still unknown. This entry belongs to a study of T cells after yellow fever vaccination. Study-wide points: Any FACS-sorted repertoire could hold abundant clonotypes that contaminate it from the bulk population. Relatively few clonotypes were ones that appeared in both CD4 and CD8 compartments. Most primary-vaccination clones reappeared after the booster (just under 98% CD4, approximately 88% CD8).

Germline assignment: CDR1 DFQATT and CDR2 SNEGSKA (reference sequence). Deletions cut 5 bases from V and 5 bases from J, with 13 bases between. The CDR3 totals 12 residues. 5'RACE template switching generated TCR cDNA, adding a universal primer site and UMIs. TCRdb independently ran MiXCR on the 5' RACE reads; one entry per CDR3 protein. Found here are some 670,000 distinct CDR3 sequences, 9% to 15% of them singletons; the top ten hold 15%. The genes are TRBV20-1 and TRBJ2-7; D is uncertain. This sample comprised PBMCs, obtained on the day of the yellow fever booster vaccination. The clonotype was recovered from a man between 25 and 39 years old who received the YFV17D yellow fever vaccine. The CDR3, as DNA: TGCAGTGCTGGACCGATAGACAACGAGCAGTACTTC. Its translation is CSAGPIDNEQYF.